The 11 T cell receptor beta chains below were found in one sample sequenced in a study of T cells after posttransplantation cyclophosphamide. Clones were read by immunoSEQ multiplex PCR, and TCRdb kept only the in-frame ones, dropping some. The sample holds about 16,000 clones, roughly 84% seen once. Control samples came 1 year after myeloablative marrow transplants with methotrexate plus calcineurin inhibitor. This specimen was PBMCs, taken after an allogeneic stem cell transplant with a calcineurin inhibitor and methotrexate. The receptors originated from a male patient aged 45-59 years who received an allogeneic stem cell transplant from an unrelated donor, was CMV-positive, and had chronic GVHD only. Part of the T cells may come from the graft donor.

The V gene is TRBV11-3, the J gene TRBJ2-5; maybe TRBD2 (6 bases). The CDR3 totals 16 residues. Trimming took off 5 bases at V and 1 base at J, with 17 bases between the two ends. The V gene's germline CDR1 is SGHNT and CDR2 YENEEA. The CDR3 is CASSDGTLGLQETQYF. The CDR3 DNA follows: TGTGCCAGCAGCGACGGGACTCTGGGCCTCCAAGAGACCCAGTACTTC.

The V call is TRBV7-6, the J call TRBJ2-7, with TRBD2 identical over 7 bases. With 8 bases clipped from V and 5 bases from J, the junction kept 9 bases outside the gene matches. Germline-derived CDR1 and CDR2 are SGHVS and FNYEAQ. The CDR3 runs to 13 residues. The CDR3 loop reads CASLPPGRDEQYF. CDR3 DNA: TGTGCCAGCCTGCCCCCGGGGAGGGACGAGCAGTACTTC.

CDR3 loop: CASSAEQGSTEAFF. In DNA, the CDR3 is TGTGCCAGCAGCGCCGAACAGGGCTCCACTGAAGCTTTCTTT. The gene calls are TRBV7-9 and TRBJ1-1; D is possibly TRBD1 (6 bases). This CDR3 region has 14 residues. V was pared by 5 bases and J by 4 bases, with 14 bases between. The germline CDR1 and CDR2 sequences are SEHNR and FQNEAQ (reference sequence).

V and J are TRBV19 and TRBJ2-4, with D maybe TRBD2 (5 bases). Germline assignment: CDR1 LNHDA and CDR2 SQIVND (reference sequence). V shed 6 bases and J shed 13 bases, with 28 bases lying between them. The CDR3 has 16 residues. In nucleotides, the CDR3 is TGTGCCAGTAGGTGGGTGGAAGGAGGACTCCATGGGGTCCAGTACTTC. As protein: CASRWVEGGLHGVQYF.

The rearrangement joins TRBV11-3 to TRBJ1-1, with TRBD1 as a possible D gene (6 bases). This CDR3 has 13 amino acids. Germline V gene lookup returns CDR1 SGHNT and CDR2 YENEEA. V was clipped by 3 bases and J by 8 bases, with 13 bases between them. CDR3 loop: CASSFRQDREAFF. CDR3 nucleotide sequence: TGTGCCAGCAGCTTCCGACAGGATAGAGAAGCTTTCTTT.

The chain has TRBV27 and TRBJ1-6; a weak D match, TRBD1 (5 bases). Trimming removed 4 bases at V and 7 bases at J, with 17 bases between. The germline V gene encodes CDR1 MNHEY and CDR2 SMNVEV (reference sequence). This CDR3 contains 16 residues. The CDR3 bases are TGTGCCAGCAGTTCGGGGTCCGGGGGAGGGAATTCACCCCTCCACTTT. It specifies CASSSGSGGGNSPLHF.

This chain joins TRBV19 and TRBJ2-2, with 9 bases aligning to TRBD1. Germline CDR1 reads LNHDA; CDR2 reads SQIVND (reference sequence). The V and J ends lost 5 bases and 4 bases, in that order; junction bases with no gene match: 5. This CDR3 spans 15 amino acids. For the CDR3, the DNA is TGTGCCAGTAGTTATCTGGACAGGGGCACCGGGGAGCTGTTTTTT. Translating gives CASSYLDRGTGELFF.

The V gene is TRBV7-9, the J gene TRBJ2-5; possibly TRBD2 for D (5 bases). CDR3 length: 18 amino acids. CDR1 is SEHNR and CDR2 is FQNEAQ in the germline V gene (reference sequence). V lost 5 bases to trimming and J lost 0 bases, with 22 bases between them. CDR3 DNA sequence: TGTGCCAGCAGCAGGCGTGCAGCGGCCCCCGGGTACCAAGAGACCCAGTACTTC. Its translation is CASSRRAAAPGYQETQYF.

The chain recombines TRBV28 with TRBJ2-7; 7 bases match TRBD1. The germline V gene has CDR1 MDHEN and CDR2 SYDVKM. The V and J ends lost 4 bases and 4 bases, in that order; junction bases with no gene match: 13. This CDR3 has 16 amino acids. CDR3 DNA: TGTGCCAGCAGTTCCCCTTCACAGGGGCCCGGTTACGAGCAGTACTTC. Its translation is CASSSPSQGPGYEQYF.

The chain is built from TRBV9 and TRBJ2-3, with D maybe TRBD2 (6 bases). Germline V gene sequence: CDR1 SGDLS, CDR2 YYNGEE. CDR3 length equals 15 residues. Trimming pared 8 bases from V and 0 bases from J, leaving 16 bases between. The CDR3 coding sequence is TGTGCCAGTCGCAGGGCGGGGCTGAGCACAGATACGCAGTATTTT. Its protein product is CASRRAGLSTDTQYF.

This chain joins TRBV19 and TRBJ1-1; the D gene is possibly TRBD1 (6 bases). Trimming pared 7 bases from V and 1 base from J, leaving 10 bases between. This CDR3 has 13 amino acids. CDR1 is LNHDA and CDR2 is SQIVND in the germline V gene (reference sequence). CDR3: CASKGRGNTEAFF. Here the CDR3 DNA reads TGTGCCAGTAAGGGCAGGGGGAACACTGAAGCTTTCTTT.